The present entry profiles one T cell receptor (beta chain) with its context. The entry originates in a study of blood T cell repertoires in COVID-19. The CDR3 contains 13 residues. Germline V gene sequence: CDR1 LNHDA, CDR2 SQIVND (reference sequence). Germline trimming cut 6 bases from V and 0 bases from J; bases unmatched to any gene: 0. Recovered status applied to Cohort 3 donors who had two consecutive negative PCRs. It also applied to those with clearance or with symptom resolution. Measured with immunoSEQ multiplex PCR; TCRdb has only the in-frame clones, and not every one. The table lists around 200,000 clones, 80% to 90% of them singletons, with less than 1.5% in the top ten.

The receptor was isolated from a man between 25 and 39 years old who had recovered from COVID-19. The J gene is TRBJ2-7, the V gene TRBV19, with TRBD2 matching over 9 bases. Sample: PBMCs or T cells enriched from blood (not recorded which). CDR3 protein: CASRTSGSYEQYF. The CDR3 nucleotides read TGTGCCAGTAGGACTAGCGGCTCCTACGAGCAGTACTTC.